These T cell receptor beta chains were read from a single sample in a study of patients and donors after allogeneic stem cell transplantation. TCRdb used MiXCR to reprocess the RT-PCR reads, holding one entry per CDR3 protein. The sample shows about 960,000 distinct CDR3 sequences, roughly 18% of them seen only once. The material sequenced was blood, either unsorted or a sorted T cell fraction (not recorded which). These receptors were collected from a human donor who was either an allogeneic HSCT recipient or a stem cell or donor lymphocyte infusion donor (not recorded which). It is not recorded whose cells these are; they may come from a transplant donor. The CDR3 runs from the conserved cysteine through the conserved F or W. A D gene is named only where the DNA matches it firmly. Expanded clones are given a class, and other clones once, few, many or no size at all.

V gene	clone size	D gene	J gene	CDR3 length	CDR3 protein	CDR3 DNA
TRBV9	few	NA	TRBJ1-3	15	CASSSNGMPGNTIYF	TGTGCCAGCAGCTCCAACGGGATGCCTGGAAACACCATATATTTT
TRBV27	NA	NA	TRBJ2-7	15	CASSLQWGDSYEQYF	TGTGCCAGCAGTTTGCAATGGGGGGACTCCTACGAGCAGTACTTC
TRBV12-3/TRBV12-4	NA	NA	TRBJ2-2	15	CASSFWRASTGELFF	TGTGCCAGCAGTTTCTGGAGGGCCTCCACCGGGGAGCTGTTTTTT
TRBV12-3/TRBV12-4	many	TRBD2	TRBJ2-2	15	CASSFSLAGSRELFF	TGTGCCAGCAGTTTCTCACTAGCGGGTAGCCGGGAGCTGTTTTTT
TRBV12-3/TRBV12-4	many	NA	TRBJ2-7	13	CASSPDRRDEQYF	TGTGCCAGCAGCCCGGACAGGAGGGACGAGCAGTACTTC
TRBV7-8	NA	NA	TRBJ1-1	15	CASSSHGWGDTEAFF	TGTGCCAGCAGCTCTCATGGGTGGGGGGACACTGAAGCTTTCTTT
TRBV24-1	NA	TRBD2	TRBJ2-1	13	CATSVSGTNEQFF	TGTGCCACCAGTGTTAGCGGGACGAATGAGCAGTTCTTC
TRBV18	few	NA	TRBJ1-5	15	CASSPPTGSNQPQHF	TGTGCCAGCTCACCACCGACCGGTAGCAATCAGCCCCAGCATTTT
TRBV7-2	few	TRBD2	TRBJ2-1	17	CASSSLGTSGSYNEQFF	TGTGCCAGCAGCTCACTAGGCACTAGCGGGTCCTACAATGAGCAGTTCTTC
TRBV7-2	many	NA	TRBJ1-5	15	CASSPSPGRSQPQHF	TGTGCCAGCAGCCCTAGCCCGGGTAGGAGTCAGCCCCAGCATTTT
TRBV18	NA	NA	TRBJ2-5	14	CASSPWRGQETQYF	TGTGCCAGCTCACCTTGGCGGGGTCAAGAGACCCAGTACTTC
TRBV6-5	NA	NA	TRBJ2-2	14	CASSSPRDTGELFF	TGTGCCAGCAGTTCCCCCCGGGACACCGGGGAGCTGTTTTTT
TRBV7-3	few	NA	TRBJ1-4	15	CASSLTRQFNEKLFF	TGTGCCAGCAGCTTAACGAGACAGTTCAATGAAAAACTGTTTTTT
TRBV2	few	TRBD1	TRBJ2-2	14	CASRRDRGLGELFF	TGTGCCAGCAGGAGGGACAGGGGTCTCGGGGAGCTGTTTTTT
TRBV2	few	TRBD1	TRBJ1-1	16	CASRSPGQGKGAEAFF	TGTGCCAGCAGAAGCCCGGGACAGGGGAAAGGCGCTGAAGCTTTCTTT
TRBV4-2	many	TRBD2	TRBJ2-1	15	CASSPWTSGGNEQFF	TGTGCCAGCAGCCCTTGGACTAGCGGGGGGAATGAGCAGTTCTTC
TRBV24-1	few	TRBD2	TRBJ2-1	15	CATSGRLAGGIEQFF	TGTGCCACCAGTGGGCGACTAGCGGGGGGGATTGAGCAGTTCTTC
TRBV20-1	few	TRBD1	TRBJ1-2	15	CSARDTDRSPGGYTF	TGCAGTGCTAGAGATACGGACAGGTCCCCTGGGGGCTACACCTTC
TRBV4-2	many	TRBD1	TRBJ2-7	14	CASSLRQGGYEQYF	TGTGCCAGCAGCCTAAGACAGGGTGGTTACGAGCAGTACTTC
TRBV4-3	NA	NA	TRBJ2-1	13	CASSQETGLSQFF	TGCGCCAGCAGCCAAGAGACCGGTCTATCGCAGTTCTTC
TRBV20-1	NA	TRBD1	TRBJ2-7	14	CSASDRDRPYEQYF	TGCAGTGCTAGCGACCGGGACAGACCCTACGAGCAGTACTTC
TRBV12-3/TRBV12-4	many	NA	TRBJ1-5	16	CASSLDGGRSNQPQHF	TGTGCCAGCAGTTTAGACGGGGGTAGGAGCAATCAGCCCCAGCATTTT
TRBV9	NA	NA	TRBJ2-2	16	CASSVGIASPPGELFF	TGTGCCAGCAGCGTAGGGATCGCCTCCCCCCCCGGGGAGCTGTTTTTT
TRBV10-3	once	TRBD1	TRBJ1-2	13	CAITETTGIGYTF	TGTGCCATCACCGAAACGACAGGGATAGGCTACACCTTC
TRBV20-1	NA	NA	TRBJ2-3	14	CSARDNRPGDTQYF	TGCAGTGCTAGAGATAATCGACCAGGAGATACGCAGTATTTT
TRBV7-9	NA	TRBD1	TRBJ1-2	14	CASSPDRDAEVYTF	TGTGCCAGCAGCCCGGACAGGGACGCCGAGGTCTACACCTTC
TRBV7-9	NA	NA	TRBJ2-5	14	CASSPTWPGETQYF	TGTGCCAGCAGCCCGACCTGGCCGGGGGAGACCCAGTACTTC
TRBV6-6	few	NA	TRBJ2-7	13	CASSFLPVYEQYF	TGTGCCAGCAGTTTCCTACCGGTCTACGAGCAGTACTTC
TRBV20-1	few	TRBD2	TRBJ2-1	16	CSARGTGTSVSNEQFF	TGCAGTGCTAGGGGCACCGGGACTAGCGTGTCAAATGAGCAGTTCTTC
TRBV20-1	few	NA	TRBJ2-7	17	CSAPARGGQSVSYEQYF	TGCAGTGCTCCAGCGAGGGGGGGACAGAGTGTTTCCTACGAGCAGTACTTC
TRBV28	NA	NA	TRBJ2-3	16	CASSYAARGNTDTQYF	TGTGCCAGCAGTTACGCAGCTCGGGGAAACACAGATACGCAGTATTTT
TRBV3-1	NA	NA	TRBJ1-1	15	CASSQEPVRNTEAFF	TGTGCCAGCAGCCAAGAGCCCGTACGTAATACTGAAGCTTTCTTT
TRBV7-6	NA	NA	TRBJ1-3	14	CASSWTATSDTIYF	TGTGCCAGCAGCTGGACAGCGACAAGCGACACCATATATTTT
TRBV10-3	NA	TRBD1	TRBJ1-2	15	CAISDRDRADYGYTF	TGTGCCATCAGTGACAGGGACAGGGCCGACTATGGCTACACCTTC